This is a list of T cell receptor beta chains from one sample in a study of cytomegalovirus exposure and HLA in healthy donors. Sequencing used immunoSEQ multiplex PCR; TCRdb keeps in-frame clones, though not all of them. This table holds under 110,000 clones, around 83% found once. What was sequenced was PBMCs. The receptors derive from a man younger than 40 in good health and CMV-seronegative. Each CDR3 is given with its conserved first and last residue. A D gene is named only where the DNA matches it firmly. Clone size, where shown, is once, few, many, or a class for clones that have expanded.

TRBV19	TRBJ2-4	once	-	TGTGCCAGTAGTATAGTATTGGCCGGAGGGGCCAAAAACATTCAGTACTTC	CASSIVLAGGAKNIQYF
TRBV5-5	TRBJ2-7	-	TRBD1	TGTGCCAGCAGCTATGGACAGGGGGACTACGAGCAGTACTTC	CASSYGQGDYEQYF
TRBV4-1	TRBJ2-3	-	TRBD2	TGCGCCAGCAGCCACGTCCTAGCGGGGGGGCGAGATACGCAGTATTTT	CASSHVLAGGRDTQYF
TRBV9	TRBJ1-4	-	TRBD1	TGTGCCAGCAGCGCCACAGGGGCAACTAATGAAAAACTGTTTTTT	CASSATGATNEKLFF
TRBV27	TRBJ1-1	-	-	TGTGCCAGCAGTATGCAGGGGAACACTGAAGCTTTCTTT	CASSMQGNTEAFF
TRBV5-4	TRBJ2-3	-	-	TGTGCCAGCAGCTTGCCCGGGAAAGGAGGTACGCAGTATTTT	CASSLPGKGGTQYF
TRBV13	TRBJ2-7	few	TRBD2	TGTGCCAGCAGCTTAGTCCTAGCGGGATACGAGCAGTACTTC	CASSLVLAGYEQYF
TRBV9	TRBJ1-6	-	TRBD1	TGTGCCAGCAGCAGGCAGGGGGATTCACCCCTCCACTTT	CASSRQGDSPLHF
TRBV7-8	TRBJ1-1	-	-	TGTGCCAGCAGCATAGGTAGTCAGGGAGGGACTGAAGCTTTCTTT	CASSIGSQGGTEAFF
TRBV30	TRBJ2-2	-	TRBD1	TGTGCCGGACAGGGTCTCGCCGGGGAGCTGTTTTTT	CAGQGLAGELFF
TRBV7-3	TRBJ1-3	-	TRBD1	TGTGCCAGCAGCTTATACCCCGGGACAGGTGGAAACACCATATATTTT	CASSLYPGTGGNTIYF
TRBV9	TRBJ2-1	once	TRBD1	TGTGCCAGCAGCGCCGGGACAGAGATAACCAATGAGCAGTTCTTC	CASSAGTEITNEQFF
TRBV7-6	TRBJ2-7	-	TRBD2	TGTGCCAGCAGCTTAGCGAGGTGGACTAGCGGGAAACTCTACGAGCAGTACTTC	CASSLARWTSGKLYEQYF
TRBV28	TRBJ1-2	-	-	TGTGCCAGCAGTTCCGGGCGGCGGGCTGGCTACACCTTC	CASSSGRRAGYTF
TRBV2	TRBJ2-2	-	TRBD1	TGTGCCAGCAGTATGGAACAGGGGGGAACCGGGGAGCTGTTTTTT	CASSMEQGGTGELFF
TRBV5-1	TRBJ2-3	once	-	TGCGCCAGCAGCTTGGCCGGAGGCGAACTTAGAACAGATACGCAGTATTTT	CASSLAGGELRTDTQYF
TRBV7-9	TRBJ2-1	-	TRBD1	TGTGCCAGCAGCTCAACAGGGGGTGTCAATGAGCAGTTCTTC	CASSSTGGVNEQFF
TRBV5-6	TRBJ1-3	few	-	TGTGCCAGCAGCTCTAGACAGCTCTCTGGAAACACCATATATTTT	CASSSRQLSGNTIYF
TRBV28	TRBJ1-4	-	-	TGTGCCAGCAGCTGGGGGGGGGCGAGGACTGAAAAACTGTTTTTT	CASSWGGARTEKLFF
TRBV7-8	TRBJ1-5	-	-	TGTGCCAGCAGCTTAGGCAGGGCTCAGCCCCAGCATTTT	CASSLGRAQPQHF
TRBV5-5	TRBJ2-3	once	-	TGTGCCAGCACCCTTATTGGGGGCGGGAGCACAGATACGCAGTATTTT	CASTLIGGGSTDTQYF
TRBV9	TRBJ2-7	few	-	TGTGCCAGCAGCGTAGCTGGAAAATCGGGCGAGCAGTACTTC	CASSVAGKSGEQYF
TRBV6-4	TRBJ2-7	-	TRBD2	TGTGCCAGCAGTGACGCCGACTCTGGCGGGAGGGCCTACGAGCAGTACTTC	CASSDADSGGRAYEQYF
TRBV29-1	TRBJ2-2	-	-	TGCAGCGTTGCTATATCAGGGGCCGGGGAGCTGTTTTTT	CSVAISGAGELFF
TRBV6-5	TRBJ1-1	few	-	TGTGCCAGCCGGGGAGGCCGCGAAGCTTTCTTT	CASRGGREAFF
TRBV28	TRBJ2-4	-	TRBD1	TGTGCCAGCAGTTTATTCGCCCCGGGACAGGAGGACATTCAGTACTTC	CASSLFAPGQEDIQYF
TRBV4-3	TRBJ1-5	once	-	TGCGCCAGCAGCCAAAATGACAGGAGCAATCAGCCCCAGCATTTT	CASSQNDRSNQPQHF
TRBV18	TRBJ1-5	-	-	TGTGCCAGCTCACCCGCAGACAATCAGCCCCAGCATTTT	CASSPADNQPQHF
TRBV28	TRBJ1-2	-	-	TGTGCCAGCAGGACACAGGGTGCTAACTATGGCTACACCTTC	CASRTQGANYGYTF
TRBV7-9	TRBJ2-2	-	-	TGTGCCAGCAGCTTAGCGTCGGCTAGTCCCGGGGAGCTGTTTTTT	CASSLASASPGELFF
TRBV15	TRBJ1-2	-	-	TGTGCCACCAGCAGCAGCTCTAGGGGTGGCTACACCTTC	CATSSSSRGGYTF
TRBV7-9	TRBJ2-5	once	TRBD2	TGTGCCAGCACCCCTAGCGGGGGGCCCCCAGAGACCCAGTACTTC	CASTPSGGPPETQYF
TRBV5-1	TRBJ2-3	-	-	TGCGCCAGCAAGAGTACTCGGTCAGGGACAGATACGCAGTATTTT	CASKSTRSGTDTQYF
TRBV11-1	TRBJ2-1	-	TRBD2	TGTGCCAGCAGCAGCTCCACTAGCGGGGGCTACAATGAGCAGTTCTTC	CASSSSTSGGYNEQFF
TRBV7-2	TRBJ2-5	-	TRBD2	TGTGCCAGCAGCTCGGGACTAGCGGAGGAGACCCAGTACTTC	CASSSGLAEETQYF
TRBV25-1	TRBJ2-3	-	-	TGTGCCAGCAGTGATCCGGGGGGCGGGAGCACAGATACGCAGTATTTT	CASSDPGGGSTDTQYF
TRBV29-1	TRBJ2-5	-	TRBD1	TGCAGCGTTGACTCGGGGACAGACCAAGAGACCCAGTACTTC	CSVDSGTDQETQYF
TRBV7-7	TRBJ2-2	-	TRBD2	TGTGCCAGCAGCCCTAGTGGACTTGCGGGAGGGCCTGGCGGGGAGCTGTTTTTT	CASSPSGLAGGPGGELFF
TRBV27	TRBJ1-2	-	TRBD1	TGTGCCAGCAGTCCCGGGACAGGAAACTATGGCTACACCTTC	CASSPGTGNYGYTF
TRBV30	TRBJ2-2	-	TRBD2	TGTGCCTGGAGTGTATTAGCGGGGGGCACCGGGGAGCTGTTTTTT	CAWSVLAGGTGELFF
TRBV10-3	TRBJ2-3	few	-	TGTGCCACTCAGAAACAAAAGGAGGCAGATACGCAGTATTTT	CATQKQKEADTQYF
TRBV7-9	TRBJ1-2	-	-	TGTGCCAGCAGCAAGGATAGCCGCTTAGGCTACACCTTC	CASSKDSRLGYTF
TRBV2	TRBJ2-3	-	-	TGTGCCATCACCCCCCAGGGCACAGATACGCAGTATTTT	CAITPQGTDTQYF
TRBV30	TRBJ1-2	-	-	TGTGCCTGGAGCTTCAGGTCGAGGGACTATGGCTACACCTTC	CAWSFRSRDYGYTF
TRBV7-9	TRBJ2-3	-	TRBD2	TGTGCCAGCAGCTACGCGGGAGGGGGCACAGATACGCAGTATTTT	CASSYAGGGTDTQYF
TRBV27	TRBJ1-2	once	-	TGTGCCAGCAGCTCGAAAGGGAGACCCTATGGCTACACCTTC	CASSSKGRPYGYTF
TRBV28	TRBJ1-1	-	-	TGTGCCAGCAGGCCTGCTCCGGGCCGTCCGGAGGGCACTGAAGCTTTCTTT	CASRPAPGRPEGTEAFF
TRBV6-6	TRBJ1-6	-	-	TGTGCCAGCAGTCCGCGACTAGGGGCCCATAATTCACCCCTCCACTTT	CASSPRLGAHNSPLHF
TRBV28	TRBJ2-5	-	TRBD1	TGTGCCAGCAGGGACAGGGGTCGGGAGACCCAGTACTTC	CASRDRGRETQYF
TRBV5-4	TRBJ2-2	-	TRBD2	TGTGCCAGCAGTCCCGGGACTAGCGGGAGAAAAACCGGGGAGCTGTTTTTT	CASSPGTSGRKTGELFF
TRBV6-4	TRBJ2-3	-	TRBD2	TGTGCCAGCAGTGACGGGACTAGCGGGGGCTCAGATACGCAGTATTTT	CASSDGTSGGSDTQYF
TRBV30	TRBJ2-3	-	-	TGTGCCTGGAGTACGGACCCCGGAGGAACAGATACGCAGTATTTT	CAWSTDPGGTDTQYF
TRBV30	TRBJ2-3	-	-	TGTGCCTGGAGTCTTGGGACATCCACAGATACGCAGTATTTT	CAWSLGTSTDTQYF
TRBV14	TRBJ1-2	-	TRBD1	TGTGCCAGCAGCCTAACAGGGGGCGCTGACTATGGCTACACCTTC	CASSLTGGADYGYTF
TRBV7-3	TRBJ2-7	-	-	TGTGCCAGCAGCGAATACAGATCCTACGAGCAGTACTTC	CASSEYRSYEQYF
TRBV10-3	TRBJ1-1	-	TRBD1	TGTGCCATCAGTGGGACAGGGGAGACTGAAGCTTTCTTT	CAISGTGETEAFF
TRBV7-2	TRBJ1-6	-	-	TGTGCCAGCACCCCACAGAGCTCCTATAATTCACCCCTCCACTTT	CASTPQSSYNSPLHF